This T cell receptor beta chain was recorded in a study of cytomegalovirus exposure and HLA in healthy donors. The germline gives CDR1 MDHEN, CDR2 SYDVKM. The CDR3 runs 17 residues. V was clipped by 6 bases and J by 1 base; unmatched bases: 12. The method was immunoSEQ multiplex PCR; TCRdb's version includes in-frame clones alone and lacks a portion of them. The sample contains 55,000 to 70,000 clones, over 75% of which appear only once. This chain joins TRBV28 and TRBJ2-3, with 8 bases fitting TRBD2. Material: PBMCs. This TCR came from a woman younger than 45 in good health and CMV-seronegative. For the CDR3, the DNA is TGTGCCAGCAGACCGCGGGGCGGGAGGAGGGGCACAGATACGCAGTATTTT. Protein: CASRPRGGRRGTDTQYF.